The entry below gives a single TCR beta chain sequence along with its context. V lost 4 bases and J lost 1; bases outside the gene matches: 5. The germline V gene encodes CDR1 SGDLS and CDR2 YYNGEE. This CDR3 contains 16 residues. Vbeta (60) and Jbeta (13) primers were used in the PCR. Generated by immunoSEQ multiplex PCR, the TCRdb table keeps only in-frame clones and is missing some. Of about 160,000 clones listed, approximately 85% are singletons. This record comes from a study of cytomegalovirus exposure and HLA in healthy donors. The sequenced material came from PBMCs. This chain uses TRBV9 with TRBJ2-1; 10 bases match TRBD2. This clonotype originated in a man aged 18 to 29 in good health and CMV-seropositive. In DNA form, the CDR3 reads TGTGCCAGCAGCCCACAAGCGGGGGGGTCCTACAATGAGCAGTTCTTC. As protein: CASSPQAGGSYNEQFF.